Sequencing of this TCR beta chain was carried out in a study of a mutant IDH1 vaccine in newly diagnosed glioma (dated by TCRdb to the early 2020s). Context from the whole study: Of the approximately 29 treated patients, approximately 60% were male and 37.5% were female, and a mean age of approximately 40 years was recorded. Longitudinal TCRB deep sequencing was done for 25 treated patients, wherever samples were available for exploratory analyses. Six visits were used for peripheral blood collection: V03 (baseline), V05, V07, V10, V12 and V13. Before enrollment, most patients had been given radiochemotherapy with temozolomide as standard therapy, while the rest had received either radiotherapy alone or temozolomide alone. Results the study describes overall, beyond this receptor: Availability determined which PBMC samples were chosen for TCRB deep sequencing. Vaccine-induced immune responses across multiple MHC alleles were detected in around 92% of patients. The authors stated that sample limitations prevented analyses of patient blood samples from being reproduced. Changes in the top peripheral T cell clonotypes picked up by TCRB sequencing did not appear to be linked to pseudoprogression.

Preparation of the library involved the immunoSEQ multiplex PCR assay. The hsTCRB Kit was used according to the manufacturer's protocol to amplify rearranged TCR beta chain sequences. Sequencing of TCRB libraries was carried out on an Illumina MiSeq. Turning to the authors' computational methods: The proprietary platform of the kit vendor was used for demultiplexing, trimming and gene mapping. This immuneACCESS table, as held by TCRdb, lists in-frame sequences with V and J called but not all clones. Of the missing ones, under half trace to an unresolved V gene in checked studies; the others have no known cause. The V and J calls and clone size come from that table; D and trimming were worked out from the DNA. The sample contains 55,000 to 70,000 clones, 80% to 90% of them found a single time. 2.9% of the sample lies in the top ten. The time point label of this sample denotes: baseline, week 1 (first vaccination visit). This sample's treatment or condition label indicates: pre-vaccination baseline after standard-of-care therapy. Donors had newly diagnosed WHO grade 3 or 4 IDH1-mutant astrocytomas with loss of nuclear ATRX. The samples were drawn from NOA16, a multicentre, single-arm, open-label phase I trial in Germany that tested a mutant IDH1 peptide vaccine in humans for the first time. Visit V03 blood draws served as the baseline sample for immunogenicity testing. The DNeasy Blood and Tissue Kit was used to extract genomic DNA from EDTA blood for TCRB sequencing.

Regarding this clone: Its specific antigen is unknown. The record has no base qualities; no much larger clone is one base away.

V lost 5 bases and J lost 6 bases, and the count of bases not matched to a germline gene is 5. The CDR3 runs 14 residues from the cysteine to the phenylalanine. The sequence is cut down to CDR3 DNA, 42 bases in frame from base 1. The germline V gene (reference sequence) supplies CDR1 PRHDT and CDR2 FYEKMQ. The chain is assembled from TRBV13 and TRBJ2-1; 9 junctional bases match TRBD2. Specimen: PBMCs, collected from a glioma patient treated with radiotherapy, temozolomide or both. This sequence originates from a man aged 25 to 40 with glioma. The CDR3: CASSKGLAVNEQFF. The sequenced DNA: TGTGCCAGCAGCAAGGGACTAGCCGTCAATGAGCAGTTCTTC.